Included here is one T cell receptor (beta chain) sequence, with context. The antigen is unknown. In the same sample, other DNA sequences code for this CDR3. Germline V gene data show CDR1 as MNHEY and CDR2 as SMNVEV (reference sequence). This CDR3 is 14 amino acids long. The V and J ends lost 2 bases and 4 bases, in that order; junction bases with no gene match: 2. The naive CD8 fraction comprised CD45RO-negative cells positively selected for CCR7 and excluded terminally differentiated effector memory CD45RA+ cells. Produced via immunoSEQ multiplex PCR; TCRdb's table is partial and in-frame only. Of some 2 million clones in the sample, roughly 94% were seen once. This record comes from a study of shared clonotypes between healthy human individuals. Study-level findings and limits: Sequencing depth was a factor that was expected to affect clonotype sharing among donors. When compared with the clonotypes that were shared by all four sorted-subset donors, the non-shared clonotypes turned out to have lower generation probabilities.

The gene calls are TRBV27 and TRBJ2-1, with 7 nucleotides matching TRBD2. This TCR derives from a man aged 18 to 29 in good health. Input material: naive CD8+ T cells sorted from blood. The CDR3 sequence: CASSLAGVYNEQFF. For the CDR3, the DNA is TGTGCCAGCAGTTTAGCGGGAGTATACAATGAGCAGTTCTTC.